The next 20 T cell receptor beta chains were all read from a single sample in a study of monozygotic twins with inflammatory bowel disease. TCRdb reanalyzed the 5' RACE reads and collapses them to one entry per CDR3 protein, without DNA. The listing contains fewer than 200,000 distinct CDR3 sequences. What was sequenced was blood. These receptors all stem from a human donor with ulcerative colitis or Crohn's disease, or a healthy co-twin of an affected twin (not recorded which).

CDR3 sequence reads: CASSKGAGRGYTF. The genes are TRBV19 and TRBJ1-2; no DNA is available, so the TRBD1 call from TCRdb remains unchecked. The length of the CDR3 is 13 residues. Germline V gene data show CDR1 as LNHDA and CDR2 as SQIVND (reference sequence).

The chain recombines TRBV20-1 with TRBJ1-4; TCRdb's D call, TRBD1, is unchecked because there is no DNA. CDR1 DFQATT and CDR2 SNEGSKA come from the germline V gene (reference sequence). This CDR3 is 15 amino acids long. CDR3 in amino acids: CSARGGTGSNEKLFF.

The chain has TRBV30 and TRBJ2-2; TCRdb calls TRBD1, which cannot be checked without DNA. Germline values: CDR1 GTSNPN, CDR2 SVGIG (reference sequence). The CDR3 covers 12 residues. The CDR3 sequence is CAWSTGDGELFF. Full variable domain (missing parts from reference TRBV30 and TRBJ2-2): SQTIHQWPATLVQPVGSPLSLECTVEGTSNPNLYWYRQAAGRGLQLLFYSVGIGQISSEVPQNLSASRPQDRQFILSSKKLLLSDSGFYLCAWSTGDGELFFGEGSRLTVL.

The chain employs TRBV14 and TRBJ2-2. The germline gives CDR1 SGHDN, CDR2 FVKESK. CDR3 length: 13 amino acids. The CDR3 here is CASTRSNTGELFF.

This chain links TRBV18 with TRBJ1-1; as DNA is missing, the TRBD1 call by TCRdb cannot be tested. Germline V gene data show CDR1 as KGHSH and CDR2 as LQKENI. The CDR3 spans 12 residues. CDR3 sequence reads: CASTETGTEAFF.

The V gene is TRBV29-1, the J gene TRBJ1-2; TCRdb gives TRBD1 as the D gene, but with no DNA this cannot be confirmed. Germline CDR1 is SQVTM and CDR2 is ANQGSEA. This CDR3 contains 14 residues. Here the CDR3 reads CSVGGLWGARGYTF.

CDR3 region: CASSLGELSEFF. The chain links TRBV7-9 to TRBJ2-1. CDR3 size: 12 residues. The V gene's germline CDR1 is SEHNR and CDR2 FQNEAQ (reference sequence).

CDR3 region: CSVRRDGKETQYF. The chain carries TRBV29-1 and TRBJ2-5; the D gene TCRdb calls, TRBD1, cannot be checked with no DNA. The CDR3 has 13 amino acids. Germline V gene sequence: CDR1 SQVTM, CDR2 ANQGSEA. Based on the CDR3 plus reference TRBV29-1 and TRBJ2-5, the full variable domain is SAVISQKPSRDICQRGTSLTIQCQVDSQVTMMFWYRQQPGQSLTLIATANQGSEATYESGFVIDKFPISRPNLTFSTLTVSNMSPEDSSIYLCSVRRDGKETQYFGPGTRLLVL.

This chain links TRBV5-1 with TRBJ2-1; TCRdb reports TRBD2, a call that lacks DNA to check it against. The germline gives CDR1 SGHRS, CDR2 YFSETQ. The CDR3 has 14 residues. CDR3 loop: CASSPRLVPNEQFF.

The chain has TRBV18 and TRBJ2-3; there is no DNA to check the TCRdb D call of TRBD1. The CDR3 consists of 15 residues. Germline loops: CDR1 KGHSH, CDR2 LQKENI. The CDR3 protein is CASSPLRDLPDTQYF. The variable domain in full, with the rest retrieved from reference TRBV18 and TRBJ2-3, is NAGVMQNPRHLVRRRGQEARLRCSPMKGHSHVYWYRQLPEEGLKFMVYLQKENIIDESGMPKERFSAEFPKEGPSILRIQQVVRGDSAAYFCASSPLRDLPDTQYFGPGTRLTVL.

The CDR3 protein is CATSGERTSGNNEQFF. The genes are TRBV24-1 and TRBJ2-1; TCRdb reports TRBD2, a call that lacks DNA to check it against. The CDR3 consists of 16 residues. In germline, CDR1 is KGHDR, CDR2 SFDVKD.

The genes are TRBV29-1 and TRBJ2-1; TCRdb outputs TRBD1, but without DNA this stays unchecked. The CDR3 totals 15 residues. The V gene's germline CDR1 is SQVTM and CDR2 ANQGSEA. The CDR3 reads CSVEGGYEGANEQFF.

V and J are TRBV6-5 and TRBJ2-1; TCRdb's D call of TRBD1 is untestable without DNA. The CDR3 has 14 amino acids. CDR1 and CDR2 from the germline V gene are MNHEY and SVGAGI. The chain's CDR3 is CASSYQGSSHEQFF.

CDR3 region: CASSPNSERRNYGYTF. The gene calls are TRBV27 and TRBJ1-2. Germline V gene lookup returns CDR1 MNHEY and CDR2 SMNVEV (reference sequence). This CDR3 has 16 amino acids.

The gene calls are TRBV3-1 and TRBJ1-5. Per the germline V gene, CDR1 is LGHDT and CDR2 is YNNKEL (reference sequence). The CDR3 sequence is 13 residues long. The CDR3 sequence: CASSQGNNQPQHF. Based on the CDR3 plus reference TRBV3-1 and TRBJ1-5, the full variable domain is DTAVSQTPKYLVTQMGNDKSIKCEQNLGHDTMYWYKQDSKKFLKIMFSYNNKELIINETVPNRFSPKSPDKAHLNLHINSLELGDSAVYFCASSQGNNQPQHFGDGTRLSIL.

The genes are TRBV7-2 and TRBJ1-5; the D call of TRBD1 rests on TCRdb alone, since no DNA is present to check it. CDR3 length equals 16 residues. Germline loops: CDR1 SGHTA, CDR2 FQGNSA. The CDR3 reads CASSFTSDRVNQPQHF.

The chain links TRBV4-2 to TRBJ1-1. Per germline, CDR1 LGHNA and CDR2 YNFKEQ. CDR3 length: 14 amino acids. Here the CDR3 reads CASSQAAGGAEAFF.

The chain recombines TRBV9 with TRBJ2-3; checking the TCRdb D call of TRBD2 is not possible without DNA. The CDR3 runs to 16 residues. Per germline, CDR1 SGDLS and CDR2 YYNGEE. This CDR3 reads CASSVSGRDYTDTQYF.

CDR3: CASSSTTSSDTQYF. This chain connects TRBV5-6 to TRBJ2-3; TCRdb reports TRBD2, a call that lacks DNA to check it against. Germline V CDR1 and CDR2: SGHDT, YYEEEE. The CDR3 runs to 14 residues.

The chain links TRBV5-4 to TRBJ2-1; TCRdb's assignment of TRBD2 cannot be checked, as there is no DNA. Germline loops: CDR1 SGHNT, CDR2 YYREEE (reference sequence). CDR3 size: 17 residues. CDR3 amino acids: CASSLVVAGENYNEQFF.